The next 6 T cell receptor beta chains were all read from a single sample in a study of T cells in localized non-small cell lung cancer. Measured with immunoSEQ multiplex PCR; TCRdb has only the in-frame clones, and not every one. Of around 1,800 clones in the sample, 42% were seen once. The sample consisted of lung tumor tissue, taken before any cancer treatment. The receptors originated from a male donor at least 60 years old with stage II lung adenocarcinoma.

This clone came up a few times. The chain employs TRBV11-3 and TRBJ1-4; a possible D gene is TRBD1 (5 bases). V was trimmed by 5 bases and J by 0 bases, leaving 13 bases between them. The CDR3 runs to 16 residues. Germline V gene lookup returns CDR1 SGHNT and CDR2 YENEEA. CDR3 sequence: CASSQGGTTTNEKLFF. The CDR3 DNA reads as TGTGCCAGCAGCCAGGGCGGGACGACAACTAATGAAAAACTGTTTTTT.

This chain joins TRBV30 and TRBJ2-1; D not certain. The CDR3 is 12 amino acids. Germline V gene sequence: CDR1 GTSNPN, CDR2 SVGIG (reference sequence). V lost 0 bases to trimming and J lost 9 bases, with 9 bases between them. The CDR3 region has the DNA TGTGCCTGGAGTGTTGAGCAGACTGAGCAGTTCTTC. Amino acids: CAWSVEQTEQFF.

This clone is classed as large. This CDR3 reads CASTPTGREGAYEQYF. CDR3 DNA sequence: TGTGCCAGCACCCCCACGGGGCGGGAGGGTGCCTACGAGCAGTACTTC. The chain recombines TRBV6-8 with TRBJ2-7; 9 bases fit TRBD2. The CDR3 length is 16 residues. Germline-derived CDR1 and CDR2 are MNHGY and SAAAGT. J was trimmed by 2 bases and V by 7 bases; bases with no gene match: 12.

The chain carries TRBV30 and TRBJ2-1; no clear D gene. V lost 3 bases to trimming and J lost 2 bases, with 8 bases between them. The CDR3 is 13 residues long. Germline V gene data show CDR1 as GTSNPN and CDR2 as SVGIG (reference sequence). The DNA of the CDR3 is TGTGCCTGGAGAGGGCAGACCTACAATGAGCAGTTCTTC. Encoded protein: CAWRGQTYNEQFF.

This chain links TRBV19 with TRBJ2-2, with D possibly TRBD1 on 5 matching bases. Germline-derived CDR1 and CDR2 are LNHDA and SQIVND (reference sequence). Trimming cost V 6 bases and J 1 base, with 9 bases left between them. This CDR3 region has 14 residues. The CDR3 DNA is TGTGCCAGTAGCCTTGACAGGAACACCGGGGAGCTGTTTTTT. Translated: CASSLDRNTGELFF.

In this sample, this clone turned up once. The rearrangement uses TRBV6-8 and TRBJ2-5; TRBD2 agrees at 7 bases. Germline lookup yields CDR1 MNHGY and CDR2 SAAAGT. Trimming cost V 10 bases and J 4 bases; bases outside gene matches: 9. This CDR3 spans 13 amino acids. For the CDR3, the DNA is TGTGCCACCGCCGGGGGGAGGGGAGAGACCCAGTACTTC. Amino acid sequence: CATAGGRGETQYF.